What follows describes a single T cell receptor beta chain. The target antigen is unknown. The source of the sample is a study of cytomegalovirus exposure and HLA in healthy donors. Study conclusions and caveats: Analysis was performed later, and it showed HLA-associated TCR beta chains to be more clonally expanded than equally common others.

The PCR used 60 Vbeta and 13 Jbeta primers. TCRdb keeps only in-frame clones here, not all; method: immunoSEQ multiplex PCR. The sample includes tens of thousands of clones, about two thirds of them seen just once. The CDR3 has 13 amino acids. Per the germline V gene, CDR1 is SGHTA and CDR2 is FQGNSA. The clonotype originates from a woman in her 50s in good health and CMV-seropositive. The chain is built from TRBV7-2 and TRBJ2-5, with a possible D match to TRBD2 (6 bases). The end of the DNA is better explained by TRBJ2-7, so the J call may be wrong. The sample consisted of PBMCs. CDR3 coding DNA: TGTGCCAGCAGCTTAGAGCGGGTTTCCGAGCAGTACTTC. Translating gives CASSLERVSEQYF.